This T cell receptor beta chain was recovered during a study of T cell changes during pregnancy in multiple sclerosis. There are 14 residues in the CDR3. V was clipped by 1 base and J by 4 bases, with 12 bases between them. The germline CDR1 and CDR2 sequences are SGHDT and YYEEEE. Sequencing was performed with immunoSEQ multiplex PCR; in TCRdb, only in-frame clones are kept and a portion is missing. The sample shows around 92,000 clones, 85% to 95% of them seen only once. The sequencing used peripheral blood, collected in the third trimester of pregnancy. The rearrangement links TRBV5-6 to TRBJ2-7, with D possibly TRBD2 on 6 matching bases. This TCR was sampled from a female donor with multiple sclerosis, enrolled in a pregnancy study. CDR3 amino acids: CASSLREKGYEQYF. The CDR3 DNA reads as TGTGCCAGCAGCTTGCGGGAGAAGGGTTACGAGCAGTACTTC.